This TCR beta chain was sequenced for a study of blood T cell repertoires in COVID-19. Study details: Acute-phase and convalescent COVID-19 samples originated in the United States, Italy and Spain.

Profiled with immunoSEQ multiplex PCR; TCRdb holds only in-frame clones, not every one. The repertoire consists of 150,000 to 200,000 clones, with around 90% occurring once and the leading ten covering about 6.3%. Trimming removed 0 bases from V and 6 bases from J; junction bases left unmatched: 9. The CDR3 length is 17 residues. In germline, CDR1 is SGHDT, CDR2 YYEEEE. This clonotype was sampled from a man between 40 and 49 years old with active or convalescent COVID-19. The sample comprised peripheral blood. This chain links TRBV5-6 with TRBJ2-2; 9 positions agree with TRBD2. CDR3 residues: CASSLAISGRIPGELFF. Here the CDR3 DNA reads TGTGCCAGCAGCTTGGCCATCAGCGGGAGGATCCCCGGGGAGCTGTTTTTT.